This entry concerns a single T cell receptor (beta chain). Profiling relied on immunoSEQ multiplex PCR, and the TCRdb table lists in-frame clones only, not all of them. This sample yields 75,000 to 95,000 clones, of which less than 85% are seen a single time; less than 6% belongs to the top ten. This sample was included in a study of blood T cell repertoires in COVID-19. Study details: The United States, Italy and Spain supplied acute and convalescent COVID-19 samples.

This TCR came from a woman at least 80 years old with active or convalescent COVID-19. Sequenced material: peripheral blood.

This CDR3 is CASSAERANEQFF. DNA for the CDR3: TGTGCCAGCAGTGCGGAGCGGGCCAATGAGCAGTTCTTC. The chain employs TRBV6-4 and TRBJ2-1, with a possible D match to TRBD2 (6 bases). The CDR3 runs 13 residues. V was shortened by 4 bases and J by 6 bases, with 10 bases between the two germline ends. In germline, CDR1 is MRHNA, CDR2 SNTAGT.